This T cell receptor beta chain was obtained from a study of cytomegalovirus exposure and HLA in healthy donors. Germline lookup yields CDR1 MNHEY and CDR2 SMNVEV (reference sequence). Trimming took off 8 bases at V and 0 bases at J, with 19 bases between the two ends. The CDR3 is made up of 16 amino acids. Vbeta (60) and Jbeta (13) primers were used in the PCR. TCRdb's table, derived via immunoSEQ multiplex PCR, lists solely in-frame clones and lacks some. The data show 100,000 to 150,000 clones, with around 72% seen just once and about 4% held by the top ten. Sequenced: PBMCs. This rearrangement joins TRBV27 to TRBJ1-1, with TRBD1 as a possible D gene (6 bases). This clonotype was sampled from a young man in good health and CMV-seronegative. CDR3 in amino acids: CASPSTGARMNTEAFF. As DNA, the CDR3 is TGTGCCAGCCCTTCGACAGGTGCTAGGATGAACACTGAAGCTTTCTTT.